The 25 T cell receptor beta chains presented below share a single source sample, sequenced in a study of cytomegalovirus exposure and HLA in healthy donors. The PCR used 60 Vbeta and 13 Jbeta primers. Sequencing was performed with immunoSEQ multiplex PCR; in TCRdb, only in-frame clones are kept and a portion is missing. The profile shows tens of thousands of clones, approximately 84% of them singletons. The material sequenced was PBMCs. These receptors all come from a man younger than 35 in good health and CMV-seronegative.

The V and J genes are TRBV2 and TRBJ2-3; possibly TRBD2 for D (6 bases). V was clipped by 4 bases and J by 4 bases, with 24 bases between them. CDR1 is SNHLY and CDR2 is FYNNEI in the germline V gene. The CDR3 spans 18 residues. Written as DNA, the CDR3 is TGTGCCAGCAGTGGCCCCCCTCTAGCGAGAGGGGACCCAGATACGCAGTATTTT. Its protein product is CASSGPPLARGDPDTQYF.

The genes are TRBV5-1 and TRBJ2-5; D uncertain. This CDR3 region has 15 residues. The ends were cut back, 0 bases at V and 2 bases at J, with 11 bases in the middle. The germline V gene has CDR1 SGHRS and CDR2 YFSETQ. The CDR3 bases are TGCGCCAGCAGCTTGGACGACACCGCGCAAGAGACCCAGTACTTC. Its translation is CASSLDDTAQETQYF.

The rearrangement joins TRBV30 to TRBJ1-4; 10 nucleotides line up with TRBD1. V shed 1 base and J 7 bases; nucleotides not matched to a gene: 3. There are 14 residues in the CDR3. Germline V CDR1 and CDR2: GTSNPN, SVGIG (reference sequence). The CDR3 bases are TGTGCCTGGAGTGCAGGGGACAGGGGTGAAAAACTGTTTTTT. Amino acids: CAWSAGDRGEKLFF.

This chain links TRBV19 with TRBJ2-5; 10 nucleotides agree with TRBD1. This CDR3 contains 15 residues. Looked up from germline, CDR1 is LNHDA and CDR2 is SQIVND (reference sequence). Trimming removed 4 bases from V and 6 bases from J; junction bases left unmatched: 8. The CDR3 loop reads CASSTRQGAGKTQYF. As DNA, the CDR3 is TGTGCCAGTAGTACCCGACAGGGGGCCGGGAAGACCCAGTACTTC.

This chain links TRBV5-8 with TRBJ2-1, with D maybe TRBD2 (6 bases). CDR3 length: 13 amino acids. Germline V lookup: CDR1 SGHTS, CDR2 YDEGEE. This CDR3 is CATRDGPRSEQFF. The DNA of the CDR3 is TGTGCAACGCGGGACGGGCCTAGGAGTGAGCAGTTCTTC.

This clone was seen once. The V call is TRBV4-1, the J call TRBJ2-7, with a possible D match to TRBD2 (5 bases). Trimming removed 4 bases at V and 0 bases at J, with 10 bases between. The CDR3 extends over 14 amino acids. Germline assignment: CDR1 MGHRA and CDR2 YSYEKL. CDR3 sequence: CASSLGISSYEQYF. The DNA of the CDR3 is TGCGCCAGCAGCCTCGGGATAAGCTCCTACGAGCAGTACTTC.

The chain employs TRBV18 and TRBJ2-1, with 16 bases fitting TRBD2. Germline V gives CDR1 KGHSH, CDR2 LQKENI. The ends lost 5 bases at V and 7 bases at J; junction bases unmatched: 5. The CDR3 extends over 16 amino acids. CDR3 loop: CASSSAGLAGGNEQFF. CDR3 coding DNA: TGTGCCAGCTCATCAGCGGGACTAGCGGGAGGGAATGAGCAGTTCTTC.

The chain uses TRBV19 and TRBJ2-7; TRBD1 matches 10 bases. Germline trimming cut 7 bases from V and 3 bases from J; bases unmatched to any gene: 9. This CDR3 spans 15 amino acids. Germline V CDR1 and CDR2: LNHDA, SQIVND (reference sequence). The CDR3 here is CASTRAWTGGYEQYF. CDR3 coding DNA: TGTGCCAGTACCAGAGCCTGGACAGGGGGCTACGAGCAGTACTTC.

The chain is built from TRBV28 and TRBJ2-5, with 7 bases aligning to TRBD1. The J call may be mistaken, given a closer DNA end match to TRBJ2-7. Looked up from germline, CDR1 is MDHEN and CDR2 is SYDVKM. This CDR3 has 14 residues. DNA for the CDR3: TGTGCCAGCAGCCAAGACAGGGTTTCCTACGAGCAGTACTTC. Translation gives CASSQDRVSYEQYF.

The V gene is TRBV5-4, the J gene TRBJ1-2, with D tentatively TRBD1 (5 bases). The germline gives CDR1 SGHNT, CDR2 YYREEE (reference sequence). V lost 5 bases, J lost 8 bases, and 19 bases lay in between. The CDR3 contains 14 residues. CDR3 loop: CASRSTGLLGGYTF. The CDR3 region has the DNA TGTGCCAGCAGGTCTACAGGCCTCCTGGGGGGCTACACCTTC.

This chain links TRBV27 with TRBJ1-1; TRBD1 aligns across 7 bases. The CDR3 consists of 14 residues. The V gene's germline CDR1 is MNHEY and CDR2 SMNVEV (reference sequence). Trimming at V came to 5 bases and at J to 1 base, leaving 4 bases not matched to a gene. The CDR3 sequence is CASSADRANTEAFF. The CDR3 bases are TGTGCCAGCAGTGCCGACAGGGCGAACACTGAAGCTTTCTTT.

The rearrangement uses TRBV7-3 and TRBJ2-4, with 8 bases that match TRBD1. Trimming at V came to 5 bases and at J to 6 bases, leaving 18 bases not matched to a gene. Germline CDR1 SGHTA, CDR2 FQGTGA. This CDR3 is built from 18 residues. In nucleotides, the CDR3 is TGTGCCAGCAGCCTATACCCCGGGACAGGAGGTTTCGGAAACATTCAGTACTTC. Its translation is CASSLYPGTGGFGNIQYF.

The V and J genes are TRBV28 and TRBJ1-3; no firm D call. Trimming left V 3 bases short and J 9 bases short, with 12 bases between. Germline loops: CDR1 MDHEN, CDR2 SYDVKM. The CDR3 extends over 13 amino acids. This CDR3 reads CASSFRLRGTIYF. The CDR3, as DNA: TGTGCCAGCAGTTTCAGATTGCGAGGCACCATATATTTT.

The chain has TRBV5-1 and TRBJ2-1; TRBD2 matches 12 bases. CDR1 is SGHRS, CDR2 YFSETQ, per germline. The CDR3 runs 15 residues. The V segment lost 7 bases and the J segment 6 bases; nucleotides outside the gene matches: 8. The CDR3 loop reads CASGRLAGDLNEQFF. In nucleotides, the CDR3 is TGCGCCAGCGGCCGACTAGCGGGGGACCTCAATGAGCAGTTCTTC.

This chain uses TRBV7-8 with TRBJ2-7, with TRBD2 identical over 9 bases. The J segment lost 4 bases and the V segment lost 1 base, leaving 8 bases of the junction unmatched. The CDR3 is 16 residues long. CDR1 SGHVS and CDR2 FQNEAQ come from the germline V gene. In nucleotides, the CDR3 is TGTGCCAGCAGCTTAGGAATAGCGGGAGTGGAGTACGAGCAGTACTTC. This codes for CASSLGIAGVEYEQYF.

V usage is TRBV4-2 and J usage is TRBJ2-7, with D perhaps matching TRBD2 (6 bases). Germline V CDR1 and CDR2: LGHNA, YNFKEQ. Trimming removed 1 base from V and 0 bases from J, with 19 bases in between. This CDR3 is 18 amino acids long. CDR3 DNA sequence: TGTGCCAGCAGCCAAGGCTGGGAGGTAGACGTAAGCTCCTACGAGCAGTACTTC. Protein: CASSQGWEVDVSSYEQYF.

The genes are TRBV28 and TRBJ2-7; 8 bases align to TRBD2. This CDR3 contains 15 residues. Germline CDR1 MDHEN, CDR2 SYDVKM. V shed 8 bases, J shed 0 bases, and the junction held 9 bases outside the gene matches. As DNA, the CDR3 is TGTGCCAGCCGCTCGCGAGCGGGGGCCTCCTACGAGCAGTACTTC. Translated: CASRSRAGASYEQYF. Variable domain in full (rest from reference TRBV28 and TRBJ2-7): DVKVTQSSRYLVKRTGEKVFLECVQDMDHENMFWYRQDPGLGLRLIYFSYDVKMKEKGDIPEGYSVSREKKERFSLILESASTNQTSMYLCASRSRAGASYEQYFGPGTRLTVT.

This sequence joins TRBV9 and TRBJ2-1; 9 bases match TRBD2. The CDR3 runs to 16 residues. Germline CDR1 is SGDLS and CDR2 is YYNGEE. Trimming cost V 3 bases and J 8 bases; bases outside gene matches: 12. The CDR3 spells CASSGEGLAILDEQFF. As DNA, the CDR3 is TGTGCCAGCAGCGGGGAAGGACTAGCGATTCTCGATGAGCAGTTCTTC.

This clone has only one observation. The rearrangement uses TRBV14 and TRBJ2-7; 7 bases match TRBD2. CDR1 is SGHDN, CDR2 FVKESK, per germline. The V gene end was trimmed by 0 bases and the J gene end by 2 bases; junction bases not matched to a gene: 1. This CDR3 contains 14 residues. The CDR3 here is CASSQESGTYEQYF. For the CDR3, the DNA is TGTGCCAGCAGCCAAGAAAGCGGGACCTACGAGCAGTACTTC.

The chain combines TRBV29-1 with TRBJ2-1; TRBD2 might be the D (5 bases). Trimming removed 6 bases from V and 0 bases from J, with 12 bases in between. CDR1 SQVTM and CDR2 ANQGSEA come from the germline V gene. This CDR3 has 14 residues. The CDR3 nucleotides are TGCAGCGTGACTTTAGCGATCTCCTACAATGAGCAGTTCTTC. Translation: CSVTLAISYNEQFF.

The gene calls are TRBV18 and TRBJ2-7, with a possible D match to TRBD1 (5 bases). Trimming cost V 6 bases and J 4 bases, with 13 bases left between them. CDR1 is KGHSH, CDR2 LQKENI, per germline. The CDR3 is 13 amino acids. The CDR3 loop reads CASSSDTLYEQYF. CDR3 DNA: TGTGCCAGCTCCTCGGACACCTTATACGAGCAGTACTTC.

The chain combines TRBV4-3 with TRBJ2-7; D is possibly TRBD1 (6 bases). Germline V gene data show CDR1 as LGHNA and CDR2 as YSLEER. V lost 0 bases, J lost 4 bases, and 19 bases lay in between. This CDR3 has 17 amino acids. The DNA of the CDR3 is TGCGCCAGCAGCCAAGAGTTGGGGGCCGTGAATCTTTACGAGCAGTACTTC. It codes for CASSQELGAVNLYEQYF.

This clone occurred once. The V and J genes are TRBV7-9 and TRBJ1-1; the D gene is possibly TRBD1 (5 bases). The CDR3 is made up of 13 amino acids. Germline loops: CDR1 SEHNR, CDR2 FQNEAQ (reference sequence). The germline V and J ends were trimmed by 5 bases and 6 bases, with 13 bases remaining between them. The CDR3 here is CASSQTAISEAFF. The CDR3 region has the DNA TGTGCCAGCAGCCAGACAGCCATCTCTGAAGCTTTCTTT. The whole variable domain, remainder taken from reference TRBV7-9 and TRBJ1-1, is DTGVSQNPRHKITKRGQNVTFRCDPISEHNRLYWYRQTLGQGPEFLTYFQNEAQLEKSRLLSDRFSAERPKGSFSTLEIQRTEQGDSAMYLCASSQTAISEAFFGQGTRLTVV.

J is TRBJ2-3 and V is TRBV5-1; 13 positions agree with TRBD2. Germline-derived CDR1 and CDR2 are SGHRS and YFSETQ. CDR3 length: 14 residues. V lost 4 bases and J lost 10; bases outside the gene matches: 6. DNA for the CDR3: TGCGCCAGCAGCCCCGGACTAGCGGGAGTGGCGCAGTATTTT. Its translation: CASSPGLAGVAQYF.

The genes are TRBV7-9 and TRBJ2-1; D is ambiguous. CDR1 and CDR2 (germline): SEHNR, FQNEAQ (reference sequence). There are 15 residues in the CDR3. Trimming removed 6 bases at V and 0 bases at J, with 12 bases between. The CDR3 nucleotides read TGTGCCAGCAGGAAACCGGGTCCCTCCTACAATGAGCAGTTCTTC. Translated: CASRKPGPSYNEQFF.